This T cell receptor (beta chain) appears in the sequencing data of a study of long-term antiretroviral therapy in people with HIV. Overall study findings and caveats: Narrower CDR3 length ranges marked HIV repertoires relative to controls.

Worth noting for this clone: Its antigen is unidentified.

Runs used v3.0 of the immunoSEQ assay and were done at survey level. TCRdb's copy holds only in-frame clones and misses some; the assay was immunoSEQ multiplex PCR. The data show 15,000 to 20,000 clones, with roughly 70% seen just once and less than 10% held by the top ten. Germline V gives CDR1 LNHDA, CDR2 SQIVND (reference sequence). Trimming stripped 3 bases from V and 7 bases from J, with 6 bases between. The CDR3 is 11 residues long. Sequenced here: unsorted PBMCs, sampled 0.5 years before starting antiretroviral therapy. The chain is built from TRBV19 and TRBJ1-1, with D perhaps matching TRBD1 (6 bases). The receptor was isolated from a man between 18 and 35 years old with HIV. CDR3 protein: CASSIRGEAFF. The CDR3 DNA is TGTGCCAGTAGTATCAGGGGTGAAGCTTTCTTT.